The 17 T cell receptor beta chains below were found in one sample sequenced in a study of control samples from healthy donors and cancer patients. Here immunoSEQ multiplex PCR was the method, and the copy in TCRdb shows in-frame clones only, minus some. The profile shows 63,000 or so clones, 84% of them singletons. Source material: blood. The receptors come from a man aged 45-65 years in good health.

This clone has a single count. V is TRBV18 and J is TRBJ2-5; a possible D gene is TRBD2 (5 bases). The CDR3 covers 13 residues. With 8 bases removed from V and 5 bases from J, the gap between germline ends came to 15 bases. Looked up from germline, CDR1 is KGHSH and CDR2 is LQKENI. As DNA, the CDR3 is TGTGCCAGCCCGTCAGAGGGCGGGGAGACCCAGTACTTC. It specifies CASPSEGGETQYF.

The chain uses TRBV6-1 and TRBJ2-5; D is ambiguous. CDR3 size: 15 residues. Trimming removed 0 bases from V and 0 bases from J, with 8 bases in between. CDR1 is MNHNS and CDR2 is SASEGT in the germline V gene. DNA for the CDR3: TGTGCCAGCAGTGAAGCTAAGGTGAACCAAGAGACCCAGTACTTC. It codes for CASSEAKVNQETQYF.

The chain is built from TRBV18 and TRBJ1-1; D is ambiguous. V lost 3 bases to trimming and J lost 4 bases, with 12 bases between them. CDR1 KGHSH and CDR2 LQKENI come from the germline V gene. The CDR3 has 14 residues. The CDR3, as DNA: TGTGCCAGCTCACCGACCGAAGGTGTCACTGAAGCTTTCTTT. Translating gives CASSPTEGVTEAFF. Combining the CDR3 with reference TRBV18 and TRBJ1-1 gives the whole variable domain NAGVMQNPRHLVRRRGQEARLRCSPMKGHSHVYWYRQLPEEGLKFMVYLQKENIIDESGMPKERFSAEFPKEGPSILRIQQVVRGDSAAYFCASSPTEGVTEAFFGQGTRLTVV.

The chain joins TRBV5-1 to TRBJ1-1, with TRBD1 matching over 7 bases. Germline V gene data show CDR1 as SGHRS and CDR2 as YFSETQ. The CDR3 is 16 amino acids. V gave up 4 bases and J gave up 3 bases; unmatched junction bases: 12. The chain's CDR3 is CASSPRRGQGHTEAFF. The CDR3, as DNA: TGCGCCAGCAGCCCCCGGAGGGGGCAGGGACACACTGAAGCTTTCTTT.

The chain links TRBV3-1 (or the pseudogene TRBV3-2) to TRBJ1-5; D possibly corresponds to TRBD1 (5 bases). This CDR3 has 14 residues. In germline, CDR1 is LGHDT, CDR2 YNNKEL (reference sequence). Trimming shortened V by 1 base and J by 4 bases, and 8 bases separated the two germline ends. CDR3 DNA sequence: TGTGCCAGCAGCCAAGGGAGGGGTAATCAGCCCCAGCATTTT. Residues: CASSQGRGNQPQHF.

The J gene is TRBJ2-1, the V gene TRBV6-5; TRBD2 matches at 11 bases. Germline-derived CDR1 and CDR2 are MNHEY and SVGAGI. V gave up 6 bases and J gave up 6 bases; unmatched junction bases: 7. The CDR3 totals 15 residues. CDR3: CASRGSGRAVNEQFF. DNA for the CDR3: TGTGCCAGCAGGGGTAGCGGGAGGGCCGTCAATGAGCAGTTCTTC.

The genes are TRBV27 and TRBJ1-4; 8 positions agree with TRBD1. Germline V gives CDR1 MNHEY, CDR2 SMNVEV (reference sequence). This CDR3 has 15 amino acids. Germline trimming cut 3 bases from V and 5 bases from J; bases unmatched to any gene: 5. CDR3: CASSFRTGLNEKLFF. The CDR3 nucleotides are TGTGCCAGCAGTTTTCGGACAGGGTTAAATGAAAAACTGTTTTTT.

The chain uses TRBV7-9 and TRBJ2-7; no definite D call. There are 13 residues in the CDR3. Germline V gene sequence: CDR1 SEHNR, CDR2 FQNEAQ (reference sequence). Trimming left V 0 bases short and J 3 bases short, with 6 bases between. This CDR3 is CASSLAGSYEQYF. The CDR3 DNA reads as TGTGCCAGCAGCTTAGCTGGCAGCTACGAGCAGTACTTC. Filled out from reference TRBV7-9 and TRBJ2-7, the complete variable domain reads DTGVSQNPRHKITKRGQNVTFRCDPISEHNRLYWYRQTLGQGPEFLTYFQNEAQLEKSRLLSDRFSAERPKGSFSTLEIQRTEQGDSAMYLCASSLAGSYEQYFGPGTRLTVT.

The CDR3: CASSPYYRGPNQPQHF. CDR3 coding DNA: TGTGCCAGCTCACCATACTACAGGGGACCCAATCAGCCCCAGCATTTT. V is TRBV18 and J is TRBJ1-5; TRBD1 aligns across 7 bases. CDR1 KGHSH and CDR2 LQKENI come from the germline V gene. Trimming at V came to 2 bases and at J to 3 bases, leaving 7 bases not matched to a gene. The CDR3 spans 16 residues. Drawing the rest from reference TRBV18 and TRBJ1-5, the complete variable domain is NAGVMQNPRHLVRRRGQEARLRCSPMKGHSHVYWYRQLPEEGLKFMVYLQKENIIDESGMPKERFSAEFPKEGPSILRIQQVVRGDSAAYFCASSPYYRGPNQPQHFGDGTRLSIL.

This chain joins TRBV21-1 and TRBJ1-5; whether TRBD1, the table's D call, matches the DNA was not checked. TRBV21-1 is labeled a pseudogene. This CDR3 is built from 16 residues. CDR3 DNA: TGTGCCAGCAGCAAAGAGGGACAGGGTTTAGGGCAGCCCCAGCATTTT. Protein product: CASSKEGQGLGQPQHF.

This clone occurred once. The genes are TRBV28 and TRBJ1-4, with a tentative D call TRBD1 (5 bases). Per the germline V gene, CDR1 is MDHEN and CDR2 is SYDVKM. The CDR3 loop spans 14 amino acids. V was trimmed by 3 bases and J by 6 bases, leaving 11 bases between them. CDR3 bases: TGTGCCAGCAGTTTGGGGGGGTCTTATGAAAAACTGTTTTTT. It yields the protein CASSLGGSYEKLFF.

CDR3 residues: CASSHRDRGPRTDTQYF. Written as DNA, the CDR3 is TGTGCCAGCAGTCACCGGGACAGGGGGCCGAGAACAGATACGCAGTATTTT. The rearrangement joins TRBV6-2 or TRBV6-3 to TRBJ2-3; 12 bases match TRBD1. V shed 5 bases, J shed 3 bases, and the junction held 9 bases outside the gene matches. Germline values: CDR1 MNHEY, CDR2 SVGEGT. The CDR3 has 17 residues.

The CDR3 DNA is TGTGCCAGCAGTCGACCGACAGGGGGCAATGAGCAGTTCTTC. Translation gives CASSRPTGGNEQFF. The rearrangement joins TRBV6-6 to TRBJ2-1; 9 bases match TRBD1. Germline V gene lookup returns CDR1 MNHNY and CDR2 SVGAGI (reference sequence). With 5 bases clipped from V and 6 bases from J, the junction kept 5 bases outside the gene matches. There are 14 residues in the CDR3.

The chain combines TRBV9 with TRBJ2-5, with 12 bases matching TRBD2. Trimming took 3 bases from V and 5 from J; bases not matched to a gene: 8. Per the germline V gene, CDR1 is SGDLS and CDR2 is YYNGEE. This CDR3 contains 16 residues. In DNA form, the CDR3 reads TGTGCCAGCAGCGATTCTTCCGGGACTAGCGGGGAGACCCAGTACTTC. It encodes CASSDSSGTSGETQYF.

The chain links TRBV19 to TRBJ1-1; 9 nucleotides align to TRBD1. After removal of 3 bases from V and 4 bases from J, the junction contained 6 bases not matched to a gene. This CDR3 spans 15 amino acids. Germline V lookup: CDR1 LNHDA, CDR2 SQIVND (reference sequence). CDR3 nucleotide sequence: TGTGCCAGTAGTATGCCAACAGGGGGCCGCACTGAAGCTTTCTTT. Translating gives CASSMPTGGRTEAFF. The whole variable domain, remainder taken from reference TRBV19 and TRBJ1-1, is DGGITQSPKYLFRKEGQNVTLSCEQNLNHDAMYWYRQDPGQGLRLIYYSQIVNDFQKGDIAEGYSVSREKKESFPLTVTSAQKNPTAFYLCASSMPTGGRTEAFFGQGTRLTVV.

The V gene is TRBV27, the J gene TRBJ1-5, with no clear D. Trimming left V 5 bases short and J 0 bases short, with 5 bases between. The CDR3 totals 13 residues. Germline CDR1 reads MNHEY; CDR2 reads SMNVEV (reference sequence). CDR3 loop: CASSQNSNQPQHF. The DNA of the CDR3 is TGTGCCAGCAGTCAAAATAGCAATCAGCCCCAGCATTTT.

V usage is TRBV24-1 and J usage is TRBJ2-2; D is unresolved. The CDR3 has 14 amino acids. CDR1 is KGHDR, CDR2 SFDVKD, per germline. The ends were cut back, 5 bases at V and 0 bases at J, with 6 bases in the middle. The CDR3 DNA is TGTGCCACCAGTGGCGTGCCGAACACCGGGGAGCTGTTTTTT. This encodes CATSGVPNTGELFF.